This entry describes one T cell receptor (beta chain). The data belong to a study of technical replicates of blood from a handful of donors. Repertoires were generated with immunoSEQ multiplex PCR, while TCRdb's copy carries only in-frame clones and drops some. Of tens of thousands of clones detected, around 94% appear once; the ten largest clones hold around 0.21%. This CDR3 comprises 16 residues. Germline V gives CDR1 SGHNT, CDR2 YENEEA. The V and J ends lost 3 bases and 4 bases respectively, with 16 bases between them. The sample consisted of T cells isolated from PBMCs. This sequence originates from a human donor in good health. J is TRBJ2-4 and V is TRBV11-3, with D possibly matching TRBD2 (6 bases). CDR3 coding DNA: TGTGCCAGCAGCTTCGGAAACTATGGGACTAAAAACATTCAGTACTTC. Translating gives CASSFGNYGTKNIQYF.